The T cell receptor beta chain under discussion was sequenced for a study of cytomegalovirus exposure and HLA in healthy donors. V was clipped by 4 bases and J by 7 bases; unmatched bases: 8. Germline-derived CDR1 and CDR2 are SNHLY and FYNNEI. The CDR3 is made up of 15 amino acids. Notes on the study in general: Differences between HLA loci emerged in a later analysis of TCR association rates, with DRB1 most and HLA-C fewest.

Primers included in the PCR were 60 Vbeta and 13 Jbeta primers. Sequencing used immunoSEQ multiplex PCR; TCRdb keeps in-frame clones, though not all of them. The sample shows under 140,000 clones, 60% to 85% of them seen only once. This clone was detected only a few times. Its antigen remains unidentified. The clonotype was recovered from a woman under 40 in good health and CMV-seronegative. The chain combines TRBV2 with TRBJ1-4, with TRBD1 matching over 8 bases. Sequencing was done on a sample of PBMCs. The CDR3: CASSASQGGGEKLFF. The CDR3 region has the DNA TGTGCCAGCAGTGCCTCACAGGGGGGCGGTGAAAAACTGTTTTTT.